The TCR beta chain under discussion was sequenced for a study of early T cells in non-severe SARS-CoV-2 infection. Study information: Sequenced material consisted of bulk RNA (from unsorted whole blood), and chains were unpaired.

The V end lost 5 bases, the J end lost 5 bases, and 12 bases lay between the germline ends. This CDR3 contains 13 residues. Germline V CDR1 and CDR2: SGHTA, FQGNSA. This clonotype was seen a few times. Its antigen remains unidentified. Study-level findings and limits: VDJdb matching skewed toward anti-spike CD8 responses, missing private and CD4 specificities.

Attached unique molecular identifiers marked individual cDNA molecules. In TCRdb, the 5' RACE reads were re-called with MiXCR into one record per CDR3 protein. The sample consists of approximately 70,000 distinct CDR3 sequences, approximately 5% of them appearing once. The chain is built from TRBV7-2 and TRBJ1-1, with D uncertain. The source material was whole blood, sampled at baseline. This TCR was sampled from an adult who was a healthcare worker with PCR-confirmed SARS-CoV-2 infection or an uninfected control (not recorded which). CDR3: CASSPHRGTEAFF. In DNA form, the CDR3 reads TGTGCCAGCAGCCCCCATCGAGGAACTGAAGCTTTCTTT.